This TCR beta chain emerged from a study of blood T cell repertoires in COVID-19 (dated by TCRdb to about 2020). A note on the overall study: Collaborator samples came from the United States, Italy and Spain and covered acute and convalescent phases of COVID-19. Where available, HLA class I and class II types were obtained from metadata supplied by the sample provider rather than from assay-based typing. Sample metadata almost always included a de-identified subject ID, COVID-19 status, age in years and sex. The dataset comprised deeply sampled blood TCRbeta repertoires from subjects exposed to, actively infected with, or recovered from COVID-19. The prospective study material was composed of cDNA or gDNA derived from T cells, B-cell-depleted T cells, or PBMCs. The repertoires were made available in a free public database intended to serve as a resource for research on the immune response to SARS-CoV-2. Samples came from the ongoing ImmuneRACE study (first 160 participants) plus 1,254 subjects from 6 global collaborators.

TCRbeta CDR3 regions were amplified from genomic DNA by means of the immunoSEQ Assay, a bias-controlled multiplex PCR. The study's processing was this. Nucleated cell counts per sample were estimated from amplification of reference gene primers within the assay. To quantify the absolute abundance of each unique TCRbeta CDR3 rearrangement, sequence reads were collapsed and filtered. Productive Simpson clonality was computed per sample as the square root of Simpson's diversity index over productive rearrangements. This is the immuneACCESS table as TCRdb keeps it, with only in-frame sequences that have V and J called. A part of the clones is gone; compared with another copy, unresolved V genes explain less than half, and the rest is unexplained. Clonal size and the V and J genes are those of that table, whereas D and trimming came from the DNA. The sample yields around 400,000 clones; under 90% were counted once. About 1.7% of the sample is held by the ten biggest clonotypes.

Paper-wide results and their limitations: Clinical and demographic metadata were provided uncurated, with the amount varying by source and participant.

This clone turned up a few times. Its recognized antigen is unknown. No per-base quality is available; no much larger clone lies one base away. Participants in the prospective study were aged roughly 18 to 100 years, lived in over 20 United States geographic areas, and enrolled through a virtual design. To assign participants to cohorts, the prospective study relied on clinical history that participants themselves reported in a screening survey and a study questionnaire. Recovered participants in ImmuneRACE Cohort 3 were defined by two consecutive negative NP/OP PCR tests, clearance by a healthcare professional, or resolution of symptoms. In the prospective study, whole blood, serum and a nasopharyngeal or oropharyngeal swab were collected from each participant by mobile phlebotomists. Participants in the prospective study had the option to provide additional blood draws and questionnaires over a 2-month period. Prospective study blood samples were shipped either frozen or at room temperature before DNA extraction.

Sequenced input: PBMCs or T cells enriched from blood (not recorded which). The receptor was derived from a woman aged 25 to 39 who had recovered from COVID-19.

The CDR3 region: CASSHRQFTGELFF. The sequenced DNA: TGTGCCAGCAGTCACCGACAGTTCACCGGGGAGCTGTTTTTT. Recombination connected TRBV6-6 to TRBJ2-2; the best D guess is TRBD1, with 5 bases matching. In the germline V gene (reference sequence), CDR1 corresponds to MNHNY and CDR2 to SVGAGI. Trimming at the junction amounts to 5 bases on V and 4 bases on J, and the germline ends lie 11 bases apart. The CDR3, cysteine through phenylalanine, is 14 amino acids long. Kept here is only the CDR3 DNA, which spans 42 bases and is read in frame from base 1.